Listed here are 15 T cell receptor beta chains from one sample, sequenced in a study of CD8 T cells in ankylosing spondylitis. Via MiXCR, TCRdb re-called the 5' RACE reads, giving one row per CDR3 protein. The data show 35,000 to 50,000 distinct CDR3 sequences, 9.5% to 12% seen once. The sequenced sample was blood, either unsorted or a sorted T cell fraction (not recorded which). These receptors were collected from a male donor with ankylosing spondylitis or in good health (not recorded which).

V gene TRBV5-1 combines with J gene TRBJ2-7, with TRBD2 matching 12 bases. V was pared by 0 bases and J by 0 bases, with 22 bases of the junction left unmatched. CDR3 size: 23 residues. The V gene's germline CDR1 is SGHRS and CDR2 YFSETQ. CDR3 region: CASSLVPGTTTKLAGGSSYEQYF. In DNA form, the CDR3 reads TGCGCCAGCAGCTTGGTTCCCGGGACCACGACTAAACTAGCGGGGGGAAGCTCCTACGAGCAGTACTTC.

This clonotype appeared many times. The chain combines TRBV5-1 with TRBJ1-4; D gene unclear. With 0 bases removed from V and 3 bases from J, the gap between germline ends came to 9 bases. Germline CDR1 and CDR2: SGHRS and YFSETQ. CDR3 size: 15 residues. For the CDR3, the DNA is TGCGCCAGCAGCTTGGCCTTGCGGCCTAATGAAAAACTGTTTTTT. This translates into CASSLALRPNEKLFF.

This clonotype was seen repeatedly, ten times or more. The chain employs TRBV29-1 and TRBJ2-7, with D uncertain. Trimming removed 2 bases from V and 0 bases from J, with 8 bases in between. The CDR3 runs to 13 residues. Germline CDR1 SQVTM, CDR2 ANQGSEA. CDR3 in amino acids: CSVESDTSYEQYF. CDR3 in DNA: TGCAGCGTTGAAAGTGACACCTCCTACGAGCAGTACTTC.

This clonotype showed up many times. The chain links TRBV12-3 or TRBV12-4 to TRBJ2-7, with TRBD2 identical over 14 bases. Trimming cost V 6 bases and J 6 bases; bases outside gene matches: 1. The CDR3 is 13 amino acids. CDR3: CASRGLAGAEQYF. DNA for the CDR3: TGTGCCAGCAGGGGACTAGCGGGGGCCGAGCAGTACTTC.

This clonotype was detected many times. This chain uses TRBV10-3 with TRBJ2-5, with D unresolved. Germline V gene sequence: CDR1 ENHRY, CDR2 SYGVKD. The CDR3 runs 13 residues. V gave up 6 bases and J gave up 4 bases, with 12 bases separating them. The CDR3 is CAIRTPRLETQYF. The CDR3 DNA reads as TGTGCCATCAGGACTCCGAGGCTAGAGACCCAGTACTTC.

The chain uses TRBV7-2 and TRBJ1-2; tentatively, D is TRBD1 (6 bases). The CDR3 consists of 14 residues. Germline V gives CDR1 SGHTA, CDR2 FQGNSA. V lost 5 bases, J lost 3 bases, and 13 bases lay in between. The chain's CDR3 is CASSQGWVDYGYTF. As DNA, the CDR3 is TGTGCCAGCAGCCAGGGGTGGGTAGACTATGGCTACACCTTC.

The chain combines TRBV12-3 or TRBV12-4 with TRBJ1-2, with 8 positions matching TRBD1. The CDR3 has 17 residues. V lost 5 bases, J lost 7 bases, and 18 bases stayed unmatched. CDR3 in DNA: TGTGCCAGCAGTCGCTCAGGGGGCGCACCCGGGGTTCGTGGCTACACCTTC. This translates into CASSRSGGAPGVRGYTF.

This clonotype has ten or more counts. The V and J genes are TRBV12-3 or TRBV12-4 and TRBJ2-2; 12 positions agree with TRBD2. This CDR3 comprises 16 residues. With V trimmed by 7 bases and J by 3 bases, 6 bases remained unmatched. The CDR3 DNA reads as TGTGCCAGCACTCTAGCGGGGGGGACGGACACCGGGGAGCTGTTTTTT. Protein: CASTLAGGTDTGELFF.

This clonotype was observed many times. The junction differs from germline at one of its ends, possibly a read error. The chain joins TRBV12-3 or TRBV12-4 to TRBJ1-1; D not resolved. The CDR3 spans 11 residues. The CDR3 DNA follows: TGTGCCACCAGTGGGGACACTGAAGCTTTCTTT. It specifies CATSGDTEAFF.

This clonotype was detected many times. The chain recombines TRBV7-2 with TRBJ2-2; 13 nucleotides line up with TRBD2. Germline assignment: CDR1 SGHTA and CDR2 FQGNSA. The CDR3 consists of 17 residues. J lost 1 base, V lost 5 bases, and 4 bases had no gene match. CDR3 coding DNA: TGTGCCAGCAGCCGCCGACTAGCGGGGGGGAACACCGGGGAGCTGTTTTTT. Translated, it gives CASSRRLAGGNTGELFF.

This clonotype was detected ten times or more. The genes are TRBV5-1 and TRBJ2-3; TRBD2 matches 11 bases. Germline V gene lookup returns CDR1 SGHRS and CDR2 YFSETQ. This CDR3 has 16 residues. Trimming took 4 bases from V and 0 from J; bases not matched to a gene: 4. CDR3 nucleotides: TGCGCCAGCAGCACCGGACTAGCGGGTAGCACAGATACGCAGTATTTT. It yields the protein CASSTGLAGSTDTQYF.

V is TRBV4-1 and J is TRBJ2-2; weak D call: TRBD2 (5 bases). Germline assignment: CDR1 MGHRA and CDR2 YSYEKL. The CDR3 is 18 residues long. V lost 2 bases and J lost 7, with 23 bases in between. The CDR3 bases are TGCGCCAGCAGCCAACTAGGCAGGCCGCCCGGGAATGGCGGGGAGCTGTTTTTT. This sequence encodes CASSQLGRPPGNGGELFF.

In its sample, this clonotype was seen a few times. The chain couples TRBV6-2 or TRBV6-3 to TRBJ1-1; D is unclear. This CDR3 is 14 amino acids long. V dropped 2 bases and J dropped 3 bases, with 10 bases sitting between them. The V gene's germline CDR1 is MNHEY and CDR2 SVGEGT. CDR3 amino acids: CASSYGFLDTEAFF. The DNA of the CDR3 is TGTGCCAGCAGTTACGGGTTCCTGGACACTGAAGCTTTCTTT.

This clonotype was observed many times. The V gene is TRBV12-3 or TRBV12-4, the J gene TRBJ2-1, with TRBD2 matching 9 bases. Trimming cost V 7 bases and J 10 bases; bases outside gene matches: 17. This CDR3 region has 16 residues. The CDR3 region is CASIMDSGGSFAEQFF. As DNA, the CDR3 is TGTGCCAGCATCATGGATAGCGGGGGCTCCTTCGCAGAGCAGTTCTTC.

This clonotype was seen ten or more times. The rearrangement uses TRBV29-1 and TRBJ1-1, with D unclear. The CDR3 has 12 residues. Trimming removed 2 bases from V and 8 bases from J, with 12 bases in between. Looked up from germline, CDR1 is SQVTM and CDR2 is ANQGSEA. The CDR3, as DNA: TGCAGCGTTGAATTCAGACCTGGGGAAGCTTTCTTT. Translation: CSVEFRPGEAFF.